Following are 5 T cell receptor beta chains from one sample sequenced in a study of blood T cell repertoires in COVID-19. Only in-frame clones appear in the TCRdb table, and some are missing; sequencing was by immunoSEQ multiplex PCR. The sample holds about 83,000 clones, 90% seen once. Input material: peripheral blood. These receptors all come from a woman of 80 years or more with active or convalescent COVID-19.

The J gene is TRBJ2-6, the V gene TRBV28, with D possibly matching TRBD1 (5 bases). Germline V CDR1 and CDR2: MDHEN, SYDVKM. The CDR3 spans 15 residues. The V end was cut by 3 bases, the J end by 2 bases, with 8 bases between. The CDR3 nucleotides are TGTGCCAGCAGTTTCCAGGGCACTGGGGCCAACGTCCTGACTTTC. Protein: CASSFQGTGANVLTF.

V usage is TRBV27 and J usage is TRBJ2-7; D gene unclear. The CDR3 contains 11 residues. With 8 bases removed from V and 3 bases from J, the gap between germline ends came to 8 bases. Per the germline V gene, CDR1 is MNHEY and CDR2 is SMNVEV (reference sequence). CDR3 coding DNA: TGTGCCAGCGGCTACTACTACGAGCAGTACTTC. Protein product: CASGYYYEQYF.

V and J are TRBV2 and TRBJ1-5; D is unresolved. Germline CDR1 reads SNHLY; CDR2 reads FYNNEI. CDR3 length: 15 amino acids. Trimming left V 6 bases short and J 2 bases short, with 14 bases between. CDR3 sequence: CASSWAGKRNQPQHF. The CDR3 bases are TGTGCCAGCAGCTGGGCAGGAAAACGCAATCAGCCCCAGCATTTT.

This chain joins TRBV6-5 and TRBJ2-2; D ambiguous. The CDR3 is 15 amino acids. CDR1 and CDR2 (germline): MNHEY, SVGAGI. V was cut by 7 bases and J by 0 bases, with 12 bases left in between. Here the CDR3 reads CASTQRLANTGELFF. The CDR3 coding sequence is TGTGCCAGCACGCAGAGGTTGGCGAACACCGGGGAGCTGTTTTTT.

The chain employs TRBV9 and TRBJ2-7; 7 bases are a match to TRBD1. The germline CDR1 and CDR2 sequences are SGDLS and YYNGEE. The junction had 3 bases not matched to a gene; V was cut back by 0 bases and J by 6 bases. CDR3 length equals 13 residues. CDR3 DNA sequence: TGTGCCAGCAGCGTAGTAGAGGGGGCCGAGCAGTACTTC. Encoded protein: CASSVVEGAEQYF.